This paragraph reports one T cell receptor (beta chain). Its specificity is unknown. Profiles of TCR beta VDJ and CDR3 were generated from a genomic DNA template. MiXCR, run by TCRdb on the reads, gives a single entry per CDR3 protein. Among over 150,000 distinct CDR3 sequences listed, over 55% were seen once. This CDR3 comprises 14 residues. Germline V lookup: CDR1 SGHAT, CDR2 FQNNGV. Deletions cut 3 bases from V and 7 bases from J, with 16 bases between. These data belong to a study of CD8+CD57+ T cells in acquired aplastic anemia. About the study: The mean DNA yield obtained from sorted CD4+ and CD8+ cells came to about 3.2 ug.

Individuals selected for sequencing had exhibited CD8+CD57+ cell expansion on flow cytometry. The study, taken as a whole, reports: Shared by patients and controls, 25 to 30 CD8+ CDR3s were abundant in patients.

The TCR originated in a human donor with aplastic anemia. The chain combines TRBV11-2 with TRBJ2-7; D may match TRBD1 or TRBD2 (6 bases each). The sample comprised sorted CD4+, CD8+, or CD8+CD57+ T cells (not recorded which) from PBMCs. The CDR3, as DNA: TGTGCCAGCAGCTTGGGCGGGGACACGGGAGAGCAGTACTTC. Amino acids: CASSLGGDTGEQYF.